One sample yielded the 26 T cell receptor beta chains listed below, sequenced in a study of blood T cells in healthy people across ages (dated by TCRdb to the mid-2010s). Library preparation used 5' RACE. Instrument on record: Illumina HiSeq 2500. A second roughly 7 to 11 cycle PCR used a sample-barcoded 5' primer and a J-beta primer mix. TCRdb took the public reads, trimmed them with fastp at Q25, ran MiXCR for clone calling and kept in-frame beta chains. Rows with one shared CDR3 protein collapse into an entry with the most common genes and DNA. This sample gives 650,000 to 900,000 distinct CDR3 sequences in total; around 62% of them show up just once. The ten biggest clones cover 25% to 35% of the sample. The sequencing sample was made of blood. The source of these receptors is a man under 40 in good health.

The chain employs TRBV12-3 or TRBV12-4 and TRBJ1-3, with D perhaps matching TRBD1 (5 bases). There are 16 residues in the CDR3. V lost 5 bases and J lost 0, with 14 bases in between. CDR3 region: CASSATRDLSGNTIYF. In nucleotides, the CDR3 is TGTGCCAGCAGTGCAACCAGGGACCTCTCTGGAAACACCATATATTTT.

The CDR3 DNA reads as TGTGCCAGCAGCCAAGAGTCGAGGGGGGGGCGGGGTAATGAGCAGTTCTTC. Translated: CASSQESRGGRGNEQFF. The gene calls are TRBV3-1 and TRBJ2-1; D may be TRBD2 (7 bases). The germline V gene encodes CDR1 LGHDT and CDR2 YNNKEL (reference sequence). The CDR3 has 17 residues. V was shortened by 0 bases and J by 7 bases, with 19 bases between the two germline ends.

The gene calls are TRBV5-1 and TRBJ2-1; unclear D gene. The CDR3 has 16 residues. The germline V and J ends were trimmed by 1 base and 5 bases, with 16 bases remaining between them. Germline V gene sequence: CDR1 SGHRS, CDR2 YFSETQ. The CDR3 DNA reads TGCGCCAGCAGCTTGTTAGATAGGGCATTAAACAATGAGCAGTTCTTC. It translates to CASSLLDRALNNEQFF.

The chain is built from TRBV7-2 and TRBJ2-2, with D unresolved. Germline V CDR1 and CDR2: SGHTA, FQGNSA. Deletions cut 7 bases from V and 7 bases from J, with 7 bases between. The CDR3 length is 11 residues. CDR3 in amino acids: CASTEIGELFF. In DNA, the CDR3 is TGTGCCAGCACCGAAATCGGGGAGCTGTTTTTT.

The chain recombines TRBV10-3 with TRBJ1-6; TRBD1 matches at 8 bases. Germline CDR1 ENHRY, CDR2 SYGVKD. The CDR3 runs to 16 residues. Trimming cost V 0 bases and J 8 bases; bases outside gene matches: 6. The CDR3, as DNA: TGTGCCATCAGTGAGTCTCCAGGGGGCTCCGATTCACCCCTCCACTTT. It codes for CAISESPGGSDSPLHF.

This chain's CDR3 is CAIRSPRGIGELFF. CDR3 DNA sequence: TGTGCCATCAGATCCCCCAGGGGTATCGGGGAGCTGTTTTTT. V is TRBV10-3 and J is TRBJ2-2, with D maybe TRBD1 (6 bases). Germline CDR1 ENHRY, CDR2 SYGVKD. This CDR3 is 14 amino acids long. Trimming removed 6 bases at V and 7 bases at J, with 15 bases between.

This sequence joins TRBV10-3 and TRBJ2-7, with D tentatively TRBD2 (6 bases). The germline CDR1 and CDR2 sequences are ENHRY and SYGVKD. V lost 6 bases, J lost 3 bases, and 15 bases lay in between. This CDR3 has 14 amino acids. The CDR3 here is CAISPRDSNYEQYF. CDR3 nucleotides: TGTGCCATCAGCCCCCGGGACTCGAACTACGAGCAGTACTTC.

V is TRBV6-5 and J is TRBJ2-6; D call uncertain. This CDR3 has 14 residues. Germline V gene data show CDR1 as MNHEY and CDR2 as SVGAGI. V lost 7 bases and J 4 bases, leaving 11 bases between the germline ends. The CDR3 DNA is TGTGCCAGCAAACCAGAGTCCGGGGCCAACGTCCTGACTTTC. Protein sequence: CASKPESGANVLTF.

This chain connects TRBV6-5 to TRBJ2-1; 7 positions match TRBD2. V lost 3 bases and J lost 2; bases outside the gene matches: 4. The germline V gene has CDR1 MNHEY and CDR2 SVGAGI. The CDR3 runs 15 residues. The DNA for the CDR3 is TGTGCCAGCAGTTATGCCGGGACTACCTACAATGAGCAGTTCTTC. It specifies CASSYAGTTYNEQFF.

This chain connects TRBV2 to TRBJ2-4; D is possibly TRBD2 (7 bases). This CDR3 comprises 14 residues. Trimming took off 8 bases at V and 0 bases at J, with 11 bases between the two ends. Germline V gene data show CDR1 as SNHLY and CDR2 as FYNNEI. The CDR3 nucleotides are TGTGCCAGCCGGGGGGCCTTAGCCAAAAACATTCAGTACTTC. Translating gives CASRGALAKNIQYF.

There are a few counts of this clonotype. The rearrangement links TRBV6-2 or TRBV6-3 to TRBJ2-3; unclear D gene. The germline V and J ends were trimmed by 0 bases and 1 base, with 8 bases remaining between them. Germline assignment: CDR1 MNHEY and CDR2 SVGEGT. This CDR3 has 15 amino acids. The CDR3, as DNA: TGTGCCAGCAGTTACTCTGGAGCGCGCACAGATACGCAGTATTTT. This gives the protein CASSYSGARTDTQYF.

This chain links TRBV28 with TRBJ1-1; D is perhaps TRBD1 (6 bases). The CDR3 extends over 15 amino acids. V lost 9 bases to trimming and J lost 0 bases, with 17 bases between them. Germline lookup yields CDR1 MDHEN and CDR2 SYDVKM. The CDR3 loop is CASNSGTNLNTEAFF. The CDR3 DNA follows: TGTGCCAGTAACTCCGGGACAAACTTGAACACTGAAGCTTTCTTT.

The CDR3 loop reads CASSLSGYGGYTF. The CDR3 DNA follows: TGTGCCAGCAGCTTATCAGGGTATGGTGGCTACACCTTC. The chain uses TRBV7-2 and TRBJ1-2; maybe TRBD1 (5 bases). This CDR3 contains 13 residues. Germline CDR1 reads SGHTA; CDR2 reads FQGNSA. Trimming shortened V by 2 bases and J by 7 bases, and 11 bases separated the two germline ends.

V is TRBV29-1 and J is TRBJ2-5; 7 bases line up with TRBD1. Looked up from germline, CDR1 is SQVTM and CDR2 is ANQGSEA. The CDR3 covers 12 residues. V was pared by 6 bases and J by 5 bases, with 6 bases of the junction left unmatched. The CDR3 DNA reads as TGCAGCGTAGACAGGGTAGGGGAGACCCAGTACTTC. Translation: CSVDRVGETQYF.

Remarks on this clonotype: One end of the junction is discordant with germline, which a read error may explain. The rearrangement uses TRBV7-3 and TRBJ2-7; tentatively, D is TRBD2 (6 bases). The end of the DNA aligns better with TRBJ2-5, so the J call may be wrong. The CDR3 consists of 14 residues. Germline values: CDR1 SGHTA, CDR2 FQGTGA. The CDR3 DNA follows: TGTGCCGGCAGCCCCCGCGGGGCGTTTGAGACCCAGTACTTC. This encodes CAGSPRGAFETQYF.

V gene TRBV27 combines with J gene TRBJ2-1; possibly TRBD2 for D (6 bases). The CDR3 length is 13 residues. V was cut by 7 bases and J by 5 bases, with 12 bases left in between. Germline loops: CDR1 MNHEY, CDR2 SMNVEV (reference sequence). As DNA, the CDR3 is TGTGCCAGCACGGGGCGGGGAAACAATGAGCAGTTCTTC. As protein: CASTGRGNNEQFF.

This clonotype appeared a few times. J is TRBJ2-7 and V is TRBV2; possibly TRBD2 for D (5 bases). The germline V gene has CDR1 SNHLY and CDR2 FYNNEI. V lost 4 bases, J lost 3 bases, and 7 bases lay in between. The CDR3 runs to 12 residues. CDR3 sequence: CASSAEGYEQYF. CDR3 nucleotides: TGTGCCAGCAGTGCAGAGGGCTACGAGCAGTACTTC. The variable domain in full, completed from reference TRBV2 and TRBJ2-7, reads EPEVTQTPSHQVTQMGQEVILRCVPISNHLYFYWYRQILGQKVEFLVSFYNNEISEKSEIFDDQFSVERPDGSNFTLKIRSTKLEDSAMYFCASSAEGYEQYFGPGTRLTVT.

This clonotype was seen only a few times. The chain recombines TRBV14 with TRBJ1-1; D is ambiguous. The CDR3 extends over 14 amino acids. Per germline, CDR1 SGHDN and CDR2 FVKESK. The ends were cut back, 2 bases at V and 2 bases at J, with 9 bases in the middle. CDR3 protein: CASSQSGPNTEAFF. Written as DNA, the CDR3 is TGTGCCAGCAGCCAATCCGGACCCAACACTGAAGCTTTCTTT.

V usage is TRBV29-1 and J usage is TRBJ2-1, with TRBD2 matching 12 bases. The V gene end was trimmed by 4 bases and the J gene end by 10 bases; junction bases not matched to a gene: 17. There are 17 residues in the CDR3. Germline loops: CDR1 SQVTM, CDR2 ANQGSEA. CDR3 coding DNA: TGCAGCGTTGGGGGGACTAGCGGGCGGGGGAGCTCCTACGAGCAGTTCTTC. Encoded protein: CSVGGTSGRGSSYEQFF.

This clonotype was found a few times. The chain combines TRBV4-3 with TRBJ2-5; D uncertain. V lost 0 bases and J 7 bases, leaving 6 bases between the germline ends. Germline V gene sequence: CDR1 LGHNA, CDR2 YSLEER. The CDR3 contains 12 residues. In nucleotides, the CDR3 is TGCGCCAGCAGCCAAGAATACGGGACCCAGTACTTC. Translation gives CASSQEYGTQYF.

The chain has TRBV4-2 and TRBJ2-7; D may be TRBD2 (7 bases). TRBJ2-5 explains the end of the DNA better; the J call may be wrong. Germline V lookup: CDR1 LGHNA, CDR2 YNFKEQ. CDR3 size: 15 residues. The CDR3 DNA reads TGTGCCAGCAGCCAAGAATTGGGGGGGCCGCAGACCCAGTACTTC. It translates to CASSQELGGPQTQYF.

This clonotype has just a few counts. The V gene is TRBV29-1, the J gene TRBJ2-3; D gene unclear. V lost 6 bases to trimming and J lost 10 bases, with 5 bases between them. The CDR3 runs 8 residues. Germline CDR1 reads SQVTM; CDR2 reads ANQGSEA. Here the CDR3 reads CSVPPQYF. Here the CDR3 DNA reads TGCAGCGTCCCTCCGCAGTATTTT.

The chain uses TRBV6-2 or TRBV6-3 and TRBJ1-1; perhaps TRBD1 as D (5 bases). Trimming removed 7 bases from V and 4 bases from J, with 10 bases in between. The CDR3 runs to 12 residues. Germline V gene data show CDR1 as MNHEY and CDR2 as SVGEGT. This CDR3 is CASTRQGTEAFF. CDR3 coding DNA: TGTGCCAGCACCCGGCAGGGCACTGAAGCTTTCTTT.

This clonotype came up a few times. The V and J genes are TRBV29-1 and TRBJ2-1, with unresolved D. From germline, CDR1 is SQVTM and CDR2 ANQGSEA. CDR3 size: 15 residues. The ends were cut back, 5 bases at V and 0 bases at J, with 14 bases in the middle. As DNA, the CDR3 is TGCAGCGTTTGCCGTGGCACATACTCCTACAATGAGCAGTTCTTC. Residues: CSVCRGTYSYNEQFF.

The chain employs TRBV18 and TRBJ2-4; the match to TRBD2 covers 8 bases. The end of the DNA is better explained by TRBJ2-7, so the J call may be wrong. Looked up from germline, CDR1 is KGHSH and CDR2 is LQKENI. CDR3 length equals 18 residues. CDR3 nucleotides: TGTGCCAGCTCACCCCAAGGACTGATCGGGGGGGCCTTTTACGAGCAGTACTTC. Residues: CASSPQGLIGGAFYEQYF.

Worth noting for this clonotype: At one end the junction does not follow the germline gene, possibly because of a read error. The chain carries TRBV28 and TRBJ2-4, with 9 nucleotides matching TRBD2. The J call may not be correct, given that the DNA end is closer to TRBJ2-7. The CDR3 sequence is 15 residues long. Germline CDR1 and CDR2: MDHEN and SYDVKM. The CDR3 reads CASSPKRGVPYEQYF. The CDR3 DNA is TGTGCTAGCAGCCCTAAGCGGGGGGTCCCCTACGAGCAGTACTTC.